This T cell receptor beta chain was found in a study of PD-1 blockade in classical Hodgkin lymphoma. The assay was immunoSEQ multiplex PCR, and TCRdb's table has in-frame clones only and misses some. The sample gives nearly 20,000 clones, over 60% of which show up once; more than 35% is in the top ten. Noted time point: cycle 4 day 1 (C4D1), after less than seven weeks of nivolumab. Every patient had relapsed following autologous stem cell transplantation, and cohorts differed in brentuximab vedotin exposure. This clone occurred a few times. Its cognate antigen is unknown. Overall study results and limits: Any patient who commenced nivolumab under 1 year after ASCT was excluded. By cycle point C4D1, TCR diversity had risen significantly in CD4+ cells (but not CD8+ cells). It was among complete responders that baseline diversity resembled that of newly diagnosed patients.

CDR1 and CDR2 from the germline V gene are MNHEY and SVGAGI. The CDR3 has 14 amino acids. Trimming took off 2 bases at V and 4 bases at J, with 8 bases between the two ends. This clonotype originated in a human donor with classical Hodgkin lymphoma. The chain couples TRBV6-5 to TRBJ2-2, with D unresolved. Source: peripheral blood mononuclear cells (PBMCs), taken before the fourth cycle of nivolumab. CDR3 in amino acids: CASSYAWGTGELFF. In nucleotides, the CDR3 is TGTGCCAGCAGTTACGCGTGGGGCACCGGGGAGCTGTTTTTT.